This T cell receptor beta chain was retrieved from a study of CD8 T cells in ankylosing spondylitis. The study, taken as a whole, reports: Disease-linked clones reportedly concentrated significantly in matched ankylosing spondylitis synovial fluid. Among TCR beta sequences, a motif of eight highly homologous variants appeared characteristic of ankylosing spondylitis blood.

A word on this clonotype: Antigen unknown.

TCRdb ran MiXCR on the 5' RACE reads and lists one entry per CDR3 protein. The data show fewer than 250,000 distinct CDR3 sequences, roughly a tenth seen once. Material: blood, either unsorted or a sorted T cell fraction (not recorded which). This receptor was taken from a male donor with ankylosing spondylitis or in good health (not recorded which).

The CDR3 sequence: CASSMTSGGWDTQYF. The CDR3 DNA reads TGTGCCAGCAGTATGACTAGCGGGGGATGGGATACGCAGTATTTT. The rearrangement uses TRBV9 and TRBJ2-3; 12 nucleotides align to TRBD2. The CDR3 runs to 15 residues. The V gene end was trimmed by 5 bases and the J gene end by 6 bases; junction bases not matched to a gene: 7. The germline V gene encodes CDR1 SGDLS and CDR2 YYNGEE.